This TCR beta chain was identified in a study of blood T cells in healthy people across ages. Points from the study as a whole: Versus aged donors, long-lived donors had higher diversity and more naive CD4+ cells.

In regard to this clonotype: The antigen is undetermined.

The second PCR ran roughly 6 to 11 cycles with a sample-barcoded 5' primer and J-beta primers. TCRdb itself ran the 5' RACE reads through MiXCR, one entry per CDR3 protein. The data show over 600,000 distinct CDR3 sequences, more than 35% seen once. Germline CDR1 and CDR2: DFQATT and SNEGSKA (reference sequence). The CDR3 has 15 residues. The source material was blood. V gene TRBV20-1 combines with J gene TRBJ2-7; TRBD2 matches 12 bases. The J call is doubtful: the DNA matches TRBJ2-5 better. This TCR derives from a man older than 75 in good health. The DNA of the CDR3 is TGCAGTGCTAGAGACAACCTAGCGGGAGGGGAGACCCAGTACTTC. Protein: CSARDNLAGGETQYF.